This T cell receptor (beta chain) is drawn from a study of blood T cell repertoires in COVID-19. Overall study: Sites in the United States, Italy and Spain provided acute and convalescent COVID-19 samples. T cells, B-cell-depleted T cells, or PBMCs provided the cDNA or gDNA that served as material.

CDR1 is LGHDT and CDR2 is YNNKEL in the germline V gene (reference sequence). Trimming at V came to 4 bases and at J to 7 bases, leaving 4 bases not matched to a gene. This CDR3 is built from 13 residues. Study processing details: Nucleated cell number was recorded as an estimate derived from reference gene primer amplification. Produced via immunoSEQ multiplex PCR; TCRdb's table is partial and in-frame only. From that table come the V and J calls and clone size; the DNA was used to work out D and trimming. The repertoire has 84,000 or so clones, 85% of them found once; the top ten carry 15% to 20%. The chain recombines TRBV3-1 (or the pseudogene TRBV3-2) with TRBJ2-4; TRBD2 aligns across 7 bases. The clonotype originates from a man older than 75 with active or convalescent COVID-19. Sample: peripheral blood. In DNA, the CDR3 is TGTGCCAGCAGCCGTGCGGGGGAGAACATTCAGTACTTC. This translates into CASSRAGENIQYF.